The following is a T cell receptor (beta chain) sequence with its context. The antigen is undetermined. The sample comes from a study of tissue T cells after allogeneic stem cell transplantation. The assay was immunoSEQ multiplex PCR, and TCRdb's table has in-frame clones only and misses some. In the table there are more than 7,500 clones, approximately 59% of which are singletons. Overall study results and limits: In patients and mice, blood and spleen missed much of tissue repertoire. The patient cohort was small and clinically heterogeneous, with limited sampling depth. Motif-based clustering found tissue-specific repertoire signatures shared across patients, though few clones were shared.

The receptor's source is a woman aged 18 to 55 with breast cancer. Specimen: tissue from the ileum, collected at autopsy.

For the CDR3, the DNA is TGTGCCAGCTCACAGGCTTGGGACGGGGAGCTGTTTTTT. Amino acids: CASSQAWDGELFF. The chain has TRBV18 and TRBJ2-2; D remains unclear. Germline values: CDR1 KGHSH, CDR2 LQKENI. The ends were cut back, 4 bases at V and 7 bases at J, with 10 bases in the middle. The CDR3 is 13 residues long.